Presented here are 28 T cell receptor beta chains from one specimen sequenced in a study of regulatory dendritic cells for organ transplantation. This table comes from immunoSEQ multiplex PCR, and its TCRdb copy is limited to in-frame clones, with some not included. The sample holds around 19,000 clones, roughly 69% seen once. The sample consisted of memory CD4+ T cells from blood. Specified subset: CD45RO+ memory T cells. The receptors were gathered from a human donor in good health.

The chain is built from TRBV7-2 and TRBJ1-1; tentative D call: TRBD1 (5 bases). The CDR3 sequence is 15 residues long. The germline V and J ends were trimmed by 4 bases and 1 base, with 13 bases remaining between them. Germline V gene data show CDR1 as SGHTA and CDR2 as FQGNSA. Here the CDR3 DNA reads TGTGCCAGCAGCTATGGAGGGACGTCGAACACTGAAGCTTTCTTT. It codes for CASSYGGTSNTEAFF.

Note on this clone: At one boundary the junction diverges from the germline segment, which might be a read error. The chain couples TRBV7-7 to TRBJ2-5, with D perhaps matching TRBD1 (7 bases). Germline assignment: CDR1 SSHAT and CDR2 FNYEAQ (reference sequence). The CDR3 is 13 amino acids. In DNA form, the CDR3 reads TGTGCTAGCAGCTCGACAGGGAGGGAGACCCAGTACTTC. Encoded protein: CASSSTGRETQYF.

The chain couples TRBV21-1 to TRBJ1-6; TRBD1, the table's D call, lacks a check against the DNA. TRBV21-1 is recorded as a pseudogene. This CDR3 is 16 amino acids long. CDR3 DNA: TGTGCCAGCAGCAAAACAGGGAGCTCCTATAATTCACCCCTCCACTTT. This translates into CASSKTGSSYNSPLHF.

The chain joins TRBV9 to TRBJ2-3; D gene unclear. The CDR3 has 11 residues. Trimming cost V 0 bases and J 9 bases, with 5 bases left between them. Per the germline V gene, CDR1 is SGDLS and CDR2 is YYNGEE. This chain's CDR3 is CASSVVSTQYF. In nucleotides, the CDR3 is TGTGCCAGCAGCGTAGTAAGCACGCAGTATTTT.

This clone turned up a few times. The chain links TRBV2 to TRBJ2-2; D may be TRBD1 (6 bases). Per the germline V gene, CDR1 is SNHLY and CDR2 is FYNNEI. Trimming removed 4 bases at V and 0 bases at J, with 12 bases between. There are 16 residues in the CDR3. CDR3 loop: CASSVETGPNTGELFF. CDR3 nucleotide sequence: TGTGCCAGCAGTGTCGAGACAGGACCGAACACCGGGGAGCTGTTTTTT.

Here the CDR3 DNA reads TGTGCCAGCTCACCCGAAGGGGGTGGAAGAACTGAAGCTTTCTTT. Protein sequence: CASSPEGGGRTEAFF. The genes are TRBV18 and TRBJ1-1; perhaps TRBD1 as D (6 bases). Germline lookup yields CDR1 KGHSH and CDR2 LQKENI. V lost 3 bases, J lost 5 bases, and 16 bases lay in between. This CDR3 region has 15 residues.

This chain links TRBV5-6 with TRBJ1-1; D might be TRBD1 (6 bases). The CDR3 is 14 amino acids. The V end lost 5 bases, the J end lost 4 bases, and 15 bases lay between the germline ends. Per the germline V gene, CDR1 is SGHDT and CDR2 is YYEEEE. For the CDR3, the DNA is TGTGCCAGCAGACACCGACAGGCGACCACTGAAGCTTTCTTT. It codes for CASRHRQATTEAFF. The full variable domain, rest sourced from reference TRBV5-6 and TRBJ1-1, is DAGVTQSPTHLIKTRGQQVTLRCSPKSGHDTVSWYQQALGQGPQFIFQYYEEEERQRGNFPDRFSGHQFPNYSSELNVNALLLGDSALYLCASRHRQATTEAFFGQGTRLTVV.

This chain connects TRBV14 to TRBJ1-2, with 7 nucleotides matching TRBD1. Germline V lookup: CDR1 SGHDN, CDR2 FVKESK. V was clipped by 5 bases and J by 4 bases; unmatched bases: 7. The CDR3 contains 14 residues. CDR3 residues: CASSKMGQIYGYTF. The CDR3 region has the DNA TGTGCCAGCAGCAAGATGGGACAGATCTATGGCTACACCTTC.

The J gene is TRBJ2-5, the V gene TRBV6-1, with a possible D match to TRBD2 (5 bases). The V end was cut by 7 bases, the J end by 0 bases, with 15 bases between. CDR1 MNHNS and CDR2 SASEGT come from the germline V gene. The CDR3 spans 15 residues. The DNA for the CDR3 is TGTGCCAGCACAGTCCCCGGGATTCACCAAGAGACCCAGTACTTC. Encoded protein: CASTVPGIHQETQYF.

The chain links TRBV25-1 to TRBJ1-2; TRBD1 matches 8 bases. Germline CDR1 MGHDK, CDR2 SYGVNS. V was pared by 6 bases and J by 7 bases, with 7 bases of the junction left unmatched. CDR3 size: 13 residues. This CDR3 reads CASSRGQGGGYTF. Written as DNA, the CDR3 is TGTGCCAGCAGCCGCGGACAGGGTGGTGGCTACACCTTC.

The table lists this clone with a few counts. This rearrangement joins TRBV7-2 to TRBJ1-2; a weak D match, TRBD1 (6 bases). The CDR3 loop spans 16 amino acids. Germline V lookup: CDR1 SGHTA, CDR2 FQGNSA. V was trimmed by 1 base and J by 6 bases, leaving 18 bases between them. The CDR3 spells CASSLGGQGWGHGYTF. CDR3 bases: TGTGCCAGCAGCTTAGGGGGGCAGGGCTGGGGTCATGGCTACACCTTC.

CDR3 protein: CASSSGQPGGNTIYF. In DNA form, the CDR3 reads TGTGCCAGCAGTTCGGGACAGCCGGGAGGAAACACCATATATTTT. The chain links TRBV27 to TRBJ1-3; TRBD1 agrees at 7 bases. The ends lost 4 bases at V and 4 bases at J; junction bases unmatched: 7. Per the germline V gene, CDR1 is MNHEY and CDR2 is SMNVEV (reference sequence). The CDR3 contains 15 residues.

This rearrangement joins TRBV6-5 to TRBJ2-1, with 9 bases fitting TRBD2. This CDR3 region has 16 residues. The germline V gene encodes CDR1 MNHEY and CDR2 SVGAGI. V lost 3 bases and J lost 2; bases outside the gene matches: 5. The CDR3 DNA reads as TGTGCCAGCAGTTATCGGGCGGGGGGGCCCTACAATGAGCAGTTCTTC. Its translation: CASSYRAGGPYNEQFF.

The gene calls are TRBV18 and TRBJ2-1, with TRBD1 identical over 11 bases. With 3 bases clipped from V and 8 bases from J, the junction kept 12 bases outside the gene matches. This CDR3 contains 17 residues. The germline V gene encodes CDR1 KGHSH and CDR2 LQKENI. CDR3 DNA: TGTGCCAGCTCACCTAGGAGAACGGGACAGGGGGGCCATGAGCAGTTCTTC. Residues: CASSPRRTGQGGHEQFF.

This rearrangement joins TRBV29-1 to TRBJ1-2; D unclear. CDR1 is SQVTM, CDR2 ANQGSEA, per germline. The germline V and J ends were trimmed by 0 bases and 8 bases, with 10 bases remaining between them. This CDR3 region has 12 residues. CDR3 region: CSVEDPGKGYTF. Here the CDR3 DNA reads TGCAGCGTTGAAGACCCGGGGAAAGGCTACACCTTC.

The chain carries TRBV5-6 and TRBJ1-1, with no clear D. Trimming shortened V by 2 bases and J by 6 bases, and 14 bases separated the two germline ends. The CDR3 is 14 amino acids. Germline loops: CDR1 SGHDT, CDR2 YYEEEE. The DNA of the CDR3 is TGTGCCAGCAGCTTCATAGGCAGGCGCGCTGAAGCTTTCTTT. It yields the protein CASSFIGRRAEAFF.

This clone is medium-sized by share. The J gene is TRBJ2-7, the V gene TRBV29-1, with a tentative D call TRBD1 (5 bases). The ends were cut back, 5 bases at V and 5 bases at J, with 16 bases in the middle. Per the germline V gene, CDR1 is SQVTM and CDR2 is ANQGSEA. The CDR3 spans 13 residues. As DNA, the CDR3 is TGCAGCGTTCAGAATCCAGGGTCTCACGAGCAGTACTTC. Encoded protein: CSVQNPGSHEQYF.

The chain is built from TRBV10-1 and TRBJ2-1; D is undetermined. The V gene's germline CDR1 is WNHNN and CDR2 SYGVQD (reference sequence). This CDR3 comprises 16 residues. V lost 3 bases and J lost 3, with 15 bases in between. The CDR3 here is CASSDRRGGGYNEQFF. DNA for the CDR3: TGCGCCAGCAGTGACCGCCGTGGCGGCGGCTACAATGAGCAGTTCTTC.

The gene calls are TRBV19 and TRBJ2-3, with 9 bases identical to TRBD2. The length of the CDR3 is 17 residues. Germline-derived CDR1 and CDR2 are LNHDA and SQIVND (reference sequence). V lost 6 bases and J lost 3; bases outside the gene matches: 13. DNA of the CDR3: TGTGCCAGTAGACGTAGCGGGGGTAACGGAGGGACAGATACGCAGTATTTT. This gives the protein CASRRSGGNGGTDTQYF.

The CDR3 protein is CASLGGGAYNEQFF. For the CDR3, the DNA is TGTGCCAGCCTCGGGGGAGGCGCCTACAATGAGCAGTTCTTC. The chain combines TRBV2 with TRBJ2-1; a weak D match, TRBD2 (6 bases). The CDR3 covers 14 residues. The V and J ends lost 8 bases and 2 bases respectively, with 13 bases between them. CDR1 and CDR2 (germline): SNHLY, FYNNEI.

V gene TRBV11-2 combines with J gene TRBJ2-5, with D possibly TRBD1 on 6 matching bases. This CDR3 spans 13 amino acids. V was cut by 6 bases and J by 1 base, with 9 bases left in between. Germline CDR1 reads SGHAT; CDR2 reads FQNNGV. The CDR3 region is CASSGTPQETQYF. CDR3 DNA sequence: TGTGCCAGCAGTGGGACACCCCAAGAGACCCAGTACTTC.

The V and J genes are TRBV6-1 and TRBJ2-7, with TRBD2 matching 9 bases. The germline CDR1 and CDR2 sequences are MNHNS and SASEGT. The ends lost 4 bases at V and 3 bases at J; junction bases unmatched: 7. CDR3 length: 15 residues. The CDR3: CASSVLAGANYEQYF. DNA of the CDR3: TGTGCCAGCAGTGTATTAGCGGGGGCCAACTACGAGCAGTACTTC.

This chain uses TRBV9 with TRBJ2-2, with 7 bases matching TRBD1. This CDR3 comprises 16 residues. The J segment lost 3 bases and the V segment lost 2 bases, leaving 7 bases of the junction unmatched. The germline gives CDR1 SGDLS, CDR2 YYNGEE. The CDR3 coding sequence is TGTGCCAGCAGCGTTGGGCCGCAGGGGGACACCGGGGAGCTGTTTTTT. Translated, it gives CASSVGPQGDTGELFF.

This chain connects TRBV2 to TRBJ1-6; 11 nucleotides match TRBD1. This CDR3 region has 15 residues. Unmatched junction bases numbered 7, after V lost 8 bases and J lost 7 bases. CDR1 is SNHLY and CDR2 is FYNNEI in the germline V gene. CDR3 sequence (DNA): TGTGCCAGCCTCCCCGGGACAGGGGGAAATTCACCCCTCCACTTT. Translation gives CASLPGTGGNSPLHF. The variable domain in full, completed from reference TRBV2 and TRBJ1-6, reads EPEVTQTPSHQVTQMGQEVILRCVPISNHLYFYWYRQILGQKVEFLVSFYNNEISEKSEIFDDQFSVERPDGSNFTLKIRSTKLEDSAMYFCASLPGTGGNSPLHFGNGTRLTVT.

The chain has TRBV29-1 and TRBJ2-3; TRBD1 agrees at 7 bases. The CDR3 length is 14 residues. CDR1 SQVTM and CDR2 ANQGSEA come from the germline V gene. Losses at the gene ends were 5 bases for V and 11 bases for J; bases not matched to a gene: 16. The CDR3 DNA reads as TGCAGCGTTCAAAGGCAGGGGGTAAGAGGGGGGCAGTATTTT. This translates into CSVQRQGVRGGQYF.

This chain links TRBV18 with TRBJ1-3; TRBD1 matches at 9 bases. In germline, CDR1 is KGHSH, CDR2 LQKENI. V shed 3 bases and J 2 bases; nucleotides not matched to a gene: 5. The CDR3 is 16 amino acids. The CDR3 is CASSPGQGSTGNTIYF. The CDR3 DNA follows: TGTGCCAGCTCACCGGGACAGGGAAGTACTGGAAACACCATATATTTT.

V and J are TRBV4-1 and TRBJ2-1, with 13 nucleotides matching TRBD2. Germline trimming cut 6 bases from V and 6 bases from J; bases unmatched to any gene: 8. The CDR3 is 16 amino acids. Looked up from germline, CDR1 is MGHRA and CDR2 is YSYEKL. CDR3 region: CASRPRLAGGTNEQFF. In nucleotides, the CDR3 is TGCGCCAGCAGACCCCGACTAGCGGGGGGAACCAATGAGCAGTTCTTC.

The chain links TRBV7-9 to TRBJ2-3, with D possibly matching TRBD2 (7 bases). V was cut by 5 bases and J by 5 bases, with 11 bases left in between. The CDR3 length is 13 residues. Germline loops: CDR1 SEHNR, CDR2 FQNEAQ (reference sequence). The CDR3 sequence is CASSEGGRDTQYF. The CDR3 DNA reads TGTGCCAGCAGCGAGGGGGGGAGAGATACGCAGTATTTT. Full variable domain (remainder filled in from reference TRBV7-9 and TRBJ2-3): DTGVSQNPRHKITKRGQNVTFRCDPISEHNRLYWYRQTLGQGPEFLTYFQNEAQLEKSRLLSDRFSAERPKGSFSTLEIQRTEQGDSAMYLCASSEGGRDTQYFGPGTRLTVL.